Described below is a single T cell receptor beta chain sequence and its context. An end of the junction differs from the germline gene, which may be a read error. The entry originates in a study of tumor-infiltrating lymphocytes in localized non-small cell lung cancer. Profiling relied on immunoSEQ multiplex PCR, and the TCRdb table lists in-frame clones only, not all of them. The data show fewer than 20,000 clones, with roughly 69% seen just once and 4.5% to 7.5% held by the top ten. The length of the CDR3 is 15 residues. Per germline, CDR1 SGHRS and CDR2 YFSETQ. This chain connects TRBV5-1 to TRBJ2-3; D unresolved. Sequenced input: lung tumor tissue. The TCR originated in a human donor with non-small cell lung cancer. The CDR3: CASSLNPRHTDAQYF. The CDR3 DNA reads TGCGCCAGCAGCTTGAACCCCCGTCACACAGATGCGCAGTATTTT.